This T cell receptor beta chain was documented in a study of blood T cells in healthy people across ages. Study findings and constraints: Researchers deemed the diversity estimates from one million T cells underestimates.

Between the trimmed V and J ends, which lost 4 bases and 5 bases, there was a span of 9 bases. The CDR3 consists of 12 residues. From germline, CDR1 is SGDLS and CDR2 YYNGEE. Through a sample-barcoded 5' primer and a J-beta primer mix, a second PCR was run for roughly 6 to 12 cycles. Using its own MiXCR run on the 5' RACE reads, TCRdb lists one record per CDR3 protein. The table lists around 280,000 distinct CDR3 sequences, 25% to 30% of them singletons. As regards this clonotype: Its antigen is not known.

This clonotype originated in a woman in her seventies in good health. Specimen: blood. The V and J genes are TRBV9 and TRBJ1-1; D is unresolved. CDR3 loop: CASSRVGTEAFF. As DNA, the CDR3 is TGTGCCAGCAGCCGGGTCGGGACTGAAGCTTTCTTT. Together with reference TRBV9 and TRBJ1-1, the CDR3 gives the full variable domain: DSGVTQTPKHLITATGQRVTLRCSPRSGDLSVYWYQQSLDQGLQFLIQYYNGEERAKGNILERFSAQQFPDLHSELNLSSLELGDSALYFCASSRVGTEAFFGQGTRLTVV.